A selection of T cell receptor beta chains follows, all from one sample in a study of T cell responses to AZD1222 COVID-19 vaccine. Profiling relied on immunoSEQ multiplex PCR, and the TCRdb table lists in-frame clones only, not all of them. Counted here are about 110,000 clones, around 84% occurring once; the ten biggest clones make up 3% to 4%. The input for sequencing was peripheral blood, taken on day 0 of AZD1222 vaccination. These TCRs come from an adult in good health. Each CDR3 is given with its conserved first and last residue. The D gene is left open where the match is weak. Expanded clones get a size class; other rows say once, few or many, or leave the size out.

NA,TRBV3-1/TRBV3-2,13,TRBD1,TRBJ2-3,CASRTGPTDTQYF,TGTGCCAGCAGGACAGGGCCCACAGATACGCAGTATTTT
once,TRBV4-1,16,NA,TRBJ2-2,CASSQDPLLNTGELFF,TGCGCCAGCAGCCAAGACCCGCTCTTGAACACCGGGGAGCTGTTTTTT
few,TRBV5-6,14,NA,TRBJ2-7,CASVKAGWAYEQYF,TGTGCCAGCGTTAAGGCGGGGTGGGCCTACGAGCAGTACTTC
NA,TRBV6-2/TRBV6-3,13,NA,TRBJ2-5,CASSQTRLETQYF,TGTGCCAGCAGTCAGACTAGATTGGAGACCCAGTACTTC
few,TRBV28,12,NA,TRBJ1-1,CASSTRVSKAFF,TGTGCCAGCAGTACCAGGGTATCGAAAGCTTTCTTT
once,TRBV6-1,17,NA,TRBJ1-2,CASSVLLIGVGGLGYTF,TGTGCCAGCAGTGTCTTATTGATCGGTGTGGGGGGTCTGGGCTACACCTTC
NA,TRBV19,16,NA,TRBJ1-5,CASSIAGGGGNQPQHF,TGTGCCAGTAGTATAGCCGGGGGCGGTGGCAATCAGCCCCAGCATTTT
NA,TRBV7-2,15,TRBD2,TRBJ2-3,CASTQPSGGRDTQYF,TGTGCCAGCACGCAACCGAGCGGGGGGAGAGATACGCAGTATTTT
NA,TRBV7-8,14,NA,TRBJ2-7,CASSGSDPSGEQYF,TGTGCCAGCAGCGGGTCAGACCCCTCTGGCGAGCAGTACTTC
NA,TRBV3-1/TRBV3-2,16,NA,TRBJ1-3,CASSQLHSGRGNTIYF,TGTGCCAGCAGCCAACTACATAGCGGGAGAGGAAACACCATATATTTT
NA,TRBV28,12,TRBD2,TRBJ2-7,CASLAGDYEQYF,TGTGCCTCTCTAGCGGGGGACTACGAGCAGTACTTC
NA,TRBV28,14,NA,TRBJ2-7,CASRTSEASYEQYF,TGTGCCAGCAGGACGAGCGAAGCGTCCTACGAGCAGTACTTC
NA,TRBV28,15,NA,TRBJ1-2,CASSYRRRVGYGYTF,TGTGCCAGCAGTTACCGGAGGAGGGTGGGCTATGGCTACACCTTC
NA,TRBV6-2/TRBV6-3,12,NA,TRBJ2-5,CASSRDQETQYF,TGTGCCAGCAGTAGGGACCAAGAGACCCAGTACTTC
once,TRBV27,15,TRBD1,TRBJ2-3,CASSQMPQGARSQYF,TGTGCCAGCAGCCAAATGCCGCAGGGGGCAAGGTCGCAGTATTTT
once,TRBV4-3,16,NA,TRBJ2-3,CASSQGRGRVGDTQYF,TGCGCCAGCAGCCAAGGACGAGGCAGGGTAGGAGATACGCAGTATTTT
NA,TRBV30,13,NA,TRBJ1-1,CAWRGGADTEAFF,TGTGCCTGGAGAGGCGGGGCGGACACTGAAGCTTTCTTT
NA,TRBV5-4,13,NA,TRBJ2-7,CASSLMGFYEQYF,TGTGCCAGCAGCTTGATGGGTTTTTACGAGCAGTACTTC
NA,TRBV4-3,17,TRBD2,TRBJ2-5,CASSQESLAGGPETQYF,TGCGCCAGCAGCCAAGAATCGCTAGCGGGGGGGCCAGAGACCCAGTACTTC
NA,TRBV27,16,TRBD1,TRBJ2-7,CASSLSGGQGVNEQYF,TGTGCCAGCAGTTTATCAGGGGGACAGGGCGTCAACGAGCAGTACTTC
once,TRBV6-6,15,TRBD1,TRBJ1-1,CASSFPTGGNTEAFF,TGTGCCAGCAGTTTTCCGACAGGGGGGAACACTGAAGCTTTCTTT
NA,TRBV29-1,11,NA,TRBJ1-2,CSVSALYGYTF,TGCAGCGTTTCGGCCCTCTATGGCTACACCTTC
once,TRBV5-1,15,TRBD1,TRBJ2-1,CASSWDRAPSDEQFF,TGCGCCAGCAGCTGGGACAGGGCCCCCTCCGATGAGCAGTTCTTC
NA,TRBV29-1,11,NA,TRBJ1-2,CSVGGTNGYTF,TGCAGCGTTGGGGGAACCAATGGCTACACCTTC
NA,TRBV11-3,15,TRBD2,TRBJ2-3,CASSRGTSVADTQYF,TGTGCCAGCAGCCGGGGGACTAGCGTCGCAGATACGCAGTATTTT
NA,TRBV19,13,NA,TRBJ1-1,CASSLLGNLTPLF,TGTGCCAGTAGCCTGTTGGGAAACCTAACCCCACTATTT
NA,TRBV6-1,11,NA,TRBJ1-3,CASSEGRTGYF,TGTGCCAGCAGTGAGGGCCGAACAGGATATTTT
NA,TRBV6-2/TRBV6-3,13,NA,TRBJ1-2,CASSFNIVSGYTF,TGTGCCAGCAGTTTCAATATCGTCAGCGGCTACACCTTC
NA,TRBV6-5,15,NA,TRBJ2-7,CASARALDPPYEQYF,TGTGCCAGCGCCCGAGCCCTTGACCCTCCCTACGAGCAGTACTTC
NA,TRBV5-8,16,NA,TRBJ2-3,CASSLAVAVLTDTQYF,TGTGCCAGCAGCTTGGCGGTGGCTGTACTCACAGATACGCAGTATTTT
NA,TRBV11-2,13,NA,TRBJ1-2,CASSHPTSHGYTF,TGTGCCAGCAGCCATCCCACGTCGCACGGCTACACCTTC
NA,TRBV9,14,TRBD1,TRBJ1-4,CASSVPGQAEKLFF,TGTGCCAGCAGCGTCCCGGGACAGGCTGAAAAACTGTTTTTT
NA,TRBV4-1,16,TRBD1,TRBJ1-4,CASSHNPGGRDEKLFF,TGCGCCAGCAGCCATAACCCAGGGGGCCGGGATGAAAAACTGTTTTTT
NA,TRBV18,12,TRBD2,TRBJ2-1,CASSATSPEQFF,TGTGCCAGCTCAGCGACTAGCCCTGAGCAGTTCTTC
NA,TRBV2,12,NA,TRBJ1-6,CASSEPGRNWVF,TGTGCCAGCAGTGAACCGGGGAGGAATTGGGTGTTT
NA,TRBV7-3,15,NA,TRBJ2-6,CASSLATPGANVLTF,TGTGCCAGCAGCCTAGCCACCCCTGGGGCCAACGTCCTGACTTTC
once,TRBV11-2,16,NA,TRBJ1-2,CASSPLRGAAGNGYTF,TGTGCCAGCAGCCCCCTAAGGGGGGCCGCGGGAAATGGCTACACCTTC
NA,TRBV28,14,TRBD1,TRBJ1-6,CATQGQQSNSPLHF,TGTGCCACCCAGGGACAGCAGAGTAATTCACCCCTCCACTTT
NA,TRBV19,16,NA,TRBJ1-5,CASSTAGGNGNQPQHF,TGTGCCAGTAGCACGGCGGGGGGGAATGGGAATCAGCCCCAGCATTTT
NA,TRBV30,13,NA,TRBJ1-5,CAWNRDSNQPQHF,TGTGCCTGGAATAGGGACAGCAATCAGCCCCAGCATTTT